This T cell receptor beta chain was sequenced during a study of radiotherapy plus CTLA-4 blockade in lung cancer. Study in general: Objective responses emerged in roughly a sixth of patients, and around 29% attained disease control.

Participants had chemo-refractory metastatic non-small-cell lung cancer and were treated with focal radiation plus ipilimumab CTLA-4 blockade. From germline, CDR1 is SGHRS and CDR2 YFSETQ. V was cut by 0 bases and J by 3 bases, with 12 bases left in between. This CDR3 is built from 16 residues. Clones were read by immunoSEQ multiplex PCR, and TCRdb kept only the in-frame ones, dropping some. The sample has 65,000 to 90,000 clones; 85% to 90% are singletons. Study outcomes and limitations: The best predictor of response was reported to be early blood T cell clone dynamics, with interferon-beta. Clones of tumor-derived TCRs expanded in blood after radiotherapy plus ipilimumab.

For this clone: Its matching antigen is unknown.

The material was peripheral blood, obtained from a patient treated with radiotherapy plus ipilimumab. This rearrangement joins TRBV5-1 to TRBJ1-4; TRBD1 is a possible D gene (5 bases). The sequence was obtained from a human donor with non-small cell lung cancer who had stable disease on radiotherapy plus ipilimumab. The CDR3 reads CASSLGRGGANEKLFF. CDR3 sequence (DNA): TGCGCCAGCAGCTTGGGACGTGGGGGAGCTAATGAAAAACTGTTTTTT.